These T cell receptor beta chains were read from a single sample in a study of T-cell reconstitution after alpha-beta-depleted transplantation in children. TCRdb itself ran the PCR reads through MiXCR, one entry per CDR3 protein. The top ten clones hold 3.8% of a sample with around 400,000 distinct CDR3 sequences, about a fifth of them seen once. The sample consisted of PBMCs from the stem cell graft donor, taken from the stem cell graft. These receptors originate from a human donor who donated a stem cell graft to a child with acute myeloid leukemia. Each CDR3 is given with its conserved first and last residue. D genes are given only for firm matches. Rows give clone size only sometimes, using once, few, many, or a class for an expanded clone.

v_call,j_call,clone_size,d_call,cdr3_aa,cdr3_nt
TRBV6-5,TRBJ2-5,NA,TRBD2,CASSYSAGLNQETQYF,TGTGCCAGCAGTTACTCAGCGGGACTAAACCAAGAGACCCAGTACTTC
TRBV5-1,TRBJ2-5,many,TRBD1,CASSLGQGETQYF,TGTGCCAGCAGTTTAGGACAGGGTGAGACCCAGTACTTC
TRBV28,TRBJ2-5,few,NA,CASSAWRGSGETQYF,TGTGCCAGCAGTGCCTGGAGGGGCTCGGGGGAGACCCAGTACTTC
TRBV15,TRBJ1-4,NA,TRBD1,CATSRDRGTASYEKLFF,TGTGCCACCAGCAGAGATAGAGGGACAGCGTCTTATGAAAAACTGTTTTTT
TRBV20-1,TRBJ2-7,NA,NA,CSARDLRDVAYEQYF,TGCAGTGCTAGAGATCTCAGGGACGTAGCCTACGAGCAGTACTTC
TRBV3-1,TRBJ2-5,few,TRBD2,CASSHLAGETETQYF,TGTGCCAGCAGCCATCTAGCGGGAGAGACAGAGACCCAGTACTTC
TRBV10-1,TRBJ2-2,few,NA,CASMEGFNTGELFF,TGCGCCAGCATGGAAGGGTTTAACACCGGGGAGCTGTTTTTT
TRBV7-2,TRBJ2-7,few,NA,CASSYQGTSYEQYF,TGTGCCAGCAGCTACCAGGGAACTTCCTACGAGCAGTACTTC
TRBV5-1,TRBJ2-1,NA,NA,CASSLALGGTANEQFF,TGCGCCAGCAGCTTGGCTTTGGGAGGAACGGCCAATGAGCAGTTCTTC
TRBV25-1,TRBJ1-1,few,TRBD1,CASSDRGERAFF,TGTGCCAGCAGTGACAGGGGGGAGCGAGCTTTCTTT
TRBV15,TRBJ2-3,many,TRBD2,CATSSALAGPTDTQYF,TGTGCCACCAGCAGTGCCCTAGCGGGCCCCACAGATACGCAGTATTTT
TRBV7-2,TRBJ2-7,NA,NA,CASSPRGGVPYEQYF,TGTGCCAGCAGCCCACGTGGCGGGGTCCCCTACGAGCAGTACTTC
TRBV29-1,TRBJ2-6,many,TRBD1,CSVTGAQNSGANVLTF,TGCAGCGTGACAGGGGCGCAGAACTCTGGGGCCAACGTCCTGACTTTC
TRBV12-3/TRBV12-4,TRBJ1-1,few,TRBD1,CASTKRDRLEAFF,TGTGCCAGCACCAAAAGGGACAGGCTTGAAGCTTTCTTT
TRBV10-2,TRBJ2-1,NA,TRBD2,CASSEDRLADQEQFF,TGCGCCAGCAGTGAGGACAGACTAGCGGACCAGGAGCAGTTCTTC
TRBV12-3/TRBV12-4,TRBJ1-1,NA,NA,CASRIGGTEAFF,TGTGCCAGCAGAATCGGAGGCACTGAAGCTTTCTTT
TRBV4-1,TRBJ2-1,many,TRBD1,CASSQDWGIGQGNYNEQFF,TGCGCCAGCAGCCAAGATTGGGGGATAGGACAGGGGAATTACAATGAGCAGTTCTTC
TRBV28,TRBJ2-3,few,TRBD2,CASSSGLAVYTDTQYF,TGTGCCAGCAGCTCGGGACTAGCGGTGTACACAGATACGCAGTATTTT
TRBV7-2,TRBJ1-4,few,NA,CASSLRQENEKLFF,TGTGCCAGCAGCTTACGTCAGGAGAATGAAAAACTGTTTTTT
TRBV29-1,TRBJ1-2,few,NA,CSVENRGSKGANYGYTF,TGCAGCGTTGAAAACCGGGGGAGTAAGGGGGCTAACTATGGCTACACCTTC
TRBV20-1,TRBJ2-1,many,TRBD2,CSASGTSGYNEQFF,TGCAGTGCTTCCGGGACTAGCGGCTACAATGAGCAGTTCTTC
TRBV24-1,TRBJ2-7,NA,NA,CATSPGGTHLQGEQYF,TGTGCCACCAGTCCTGGCGGGACCCACCTACAGGGCGAGCAGTACTTC
TRBV12-3/TRBV12-4,TRBJ2-7,few,NA,CASSLVGGVDEQYF,TGTGCCAGCAGCCTGGTTGGGGGAGTCGACGAGCAGTACTTC
TRBV25-1,TRBJ1-3,NA,NA,CASSERGTAGNTIYF,TGTGCCAGCAGTGAACGTGGGACGGCTGGAAACACCATATATTTT
TRBV11-3,TRBJ2-1,few,TRBD2,CASSLVLAGVDEQFF,TGTGCCAGCAGCTTAGTACTAGCGGGAGTCGATGAGCAGTTCTTC
TRBV15,TRBJ2-1,few,TRBD1,CATSRGVQGVINEQFF,TGTGCCACCAGCAGGGGCGTACAGGGGGTAATCAATGAGCAGTTCTTC
TRBV11-2,TRBJ2-1,few,TRBD2,CASSSPTSVQSSYNEQFF,TGTGCCAGCAGCTCGCCTACTAGCGTACAGAGCTCCTACAATGAGCAGTTCTTC
TRBV4-1,TRBJ2-7,few,NA,CASSQVGGEQYF,TGCGCCAGCAGCCAAGTAGGGGGCGAGCAGTACTTC
TRBV10-2,TRBJ2-3,many,NA,CASSEGSDTQYF,TGCGCCAGCAGCGAGGGCTCAGATACGCAGTATTTT
TRBV25-1,TRBJ2-6,NA,NA,CASSPPRGRMAGANVLTF,TGTGCCAGCAGTCCCCCGAGAGGGCGGATGGCTGGGGCCAACGTCCTGACTTTC
TRBV4-3,TRBJ2-1,NA,TRBD1,CASSQDPGQEWNEQFF,TGCGCCAGCAGCCAAGATCCCGGACAGGAGTGGAATGAGCAGTTCTTC
TRBV7-9,TRBJ2-7,few,NA,CASSLRAAGYEQYF,TGTGCCAGCAGCTTAAGGGCAGCGGGCTACGAGCAGTACTTC
TRBV28,TRBJ2-7,NA,TRBD2,CASLKASGYEQYF,TGTGCCAGCTTAAAGGCTAGCGGATACGAGCAGTACTTC
TRBV12-3/TRBV12-4,TRBJ2-5,NA,TRBD2,CASTPLAGGETQYF,TGTGCCAGCACCCCACTAGCGGGAGGGGAGACCCAGTACTTC
TRBV7-6,TRBJ2-5,many,TRBD2,CASSLNFGGGGQETQYF,TGTGCCAGCAGCTTAAATTTTGGCGGGGGAGGACAAGAGACCCAGTACTTC
TRBV4-2,TRBJ2-5,NA,TRBD1,CASSQVYSRDRGIETQYF,TGTGCCAGCAGCCAAGTTTACTCCCGGGACAGGGGTATCGAGACCCAGTACTTC
TRBV6-2/TRBV6-3,TRBJ1-5,many,TRBD1,CASRVDRDQPQHF,TGTGCCAGCAGGGTCGACAGGGACCAGCCCCAGCATTTT
TRBV28,TRBJ2-1,few,TRBD2,CASSRSGRWNEQFF,TGTGCCAGCAGTCGTAGCGGGAGGTGGAATGAGCAGTTCTTC
TRBV4-1,TRBJ2-1,once,NA,CASSQLPRSEQFF,TGCGCCAGCAGCCAACTTCCTCGGAGTGAGCAGTTCTTC
TRBV29-1,TRBJ2-5,NA,NA,CSVEDRGQSQETQYF,TGCAGCGTTGAAGATCGGGGGCAGTCTCAAGAGACCCAGTACTTC